These 19 T cell receptor beta chains were sequenced from one sample in a study of T cell changes during pregnancy in multiple sclerosis. Repertoires were generated with immunoSEQ multiplex PCR, while TCRdb's copy carries only in-frame clones and drops some. The data show roughly 100,000 clones, roughly nine tenths seen once. The source material was peripheral blood, sampled after pregnancy. These receptors came from a female donor with multiple sclerosis, enrolled in a pregnancy study.

The chain carries TRBV5-4 and TRBJ2-3; D perhaps matches TRBD1 (6 bases). Germline V gene sequence: CDR1 SGHNT, CDR2 YYREEE (reference sequence). Between the trimmed V and J ends, which lost 3 bases and 6 bases, there was a span of 8 bases. This CDR3 region has 12 residues. Here the CDR3 DNA reads TGTGCCAGCAGCTCAGACAGGGATACGCAGTATTTT. This codes for CASSSDRDTQYF.

This chain links TRBV7-9 with TRBJ2-1, with 9 nucleotides matching TRBD2. Germline CDR1 is SEHNR and CDR2 is FQNEAQ (reference sequence). J lost 5 bases, V lost 2 bases, and 7 bases had no gene match. The CDR3 extends over 16 amino acids. The chain's CDR3 is CASSLLLTSGDNEQFF. The CDR3 region has the DNA TGTGCCAGCAGCTTACTACTGACTAGCGGAGACAATGAGCAGTTCTTC.

V gene TRBV6-6 combines with J gene TRBJ2-7; 7 nucleotides align to TRBD2. There are 15 residues in the CDR3. CDR1 and CDR2 (germline): MNHNY, SVGAGI (reference sequence). V lost 4 bases to trimming and J lost 0 bases; unmatched junction nucleotides: 6. Here the CDR3 reads CASSFLGGSSYEQYF. CDR3 sequence (DNA): TGTGCCAGCAGTTTCCTTGGCGGGAGCTCCTACGAGCAGTACTTC.

The chain combines TRBV10-3 with TRBJ2-1, with a possible D match to TRBD1 (6 bases). The V end lost 11 bases, the J end lost 5 bases, and 16 bases lay between the germline ends. The CDR3 sequence is 13 residues long. Per the germline V gene, CDR1 is ENHRY and CDR2 is SYGVKD. CDR3 sequence (DNA): TGTGCCTCAAGGAAGGACAGTAACAATGAGCAGTTCTTC. Amino acids: CASRKDSNNEQFF.

The chain joins TRBV19 to TRBJ1-1; 8 nucleotides align to TRBD1. The junction had 7 bases not matched to a gene; V was cut back by 9 bases and J by 4 bases. The V gene's germline CDR1 is LNHDA and CDR2 SQIVND (reference sequence). This CDR3 is 13 amino acids long. CDR3 residues: CASHHTGGTEAFF. The CDR3 DNA reads as TGTGCCAGCCATCATACAGGGGGCACTGAAGCTTTCTTT.

The rearrangement joins TRBV5-1 to TRBJ2-1; D may be TRBD2 (6 bases). Germline V CDR1 and CDR2: SGHRS, YFSETQ. This CDR3 has 17 residues. The V end was cut by 0 bases, the J end by 3 bases, with 16 bases between. This CDR3 reads CASSLGGSSDYYNEQFF. The DNA of the CDR3 is TGCGCCAGCAGCTTGGGGGGTTCATCGGACTACTACAATGAGCAGTTCTTC.

This chain uses TRBV2 with TRBJ1-2; TRBD1 might be the D (6 bases). Germline lookup yields CDR1 SNHLY and CDR2 FYNNEI. The CDR3 has 10 residues. V was clipped by 1 base and J by 14 bases, with 8 bases between them. The CDR3 reads CASSEGTVTF. CDR3 nucleotide sequence: TGTGCCAGCAGTGAAGGGACAGTAACCTTC.

The chain joins TRBV6-6 to TRBJ2-1; a weak D match, TRBD2 (7 bases). CDR3 length: 15 residues. The germline V gene encodes CDR1 MNHNY and CDR2 SVGAGI (reference sequence). Trimming left V 5 bases short and J 10 bases short, with 21 bases between. The CDR3 DNA sequence: TGTGCCAGCAGTGCCATTGCGGGGGCCGGGGGAGAGCAGTTCTTC. This codes for CASSAIAGAGGEQFF.

This chain connects TRBV4-1 to TRBJ2-7; TRBD1 matches 10 bases. Germline CDR1 MGHRA, CDR2 YSYEKL. This CDR3 comprises 14 residues. After removal of 6 bases from V and 7 bases from J, the junction contained 9 bases not matched to a gene. The CDR3 sequence is CASSLRGTGAEQYF. In DNA form, the CDR3 reads TGCGCCAGCAGTCTAAGGGGGACAGGGGCTGAGCAGTACTTC.

The chain couples TRBV7-6 to TRBJ1-1, with D possibly being TRBD1 (5 bases). The V end lost 1 base, the J end lost 5 bases, and 14 bases lay between the germline ends. CDR3 length equals 15 residues. Germline V gives CDR1 SGHVS, CDR2 FNYEAQ. DNA for the CDR3: TGTGCCAGCAGCTTAGAAGGCGCAGGGCGGACTGAAGCTTTCTTT. This gives the protein CASSLEGAGRTEAFF.

The chain has TRBV10-1 and TRBJ2-2; D uncertain. Trimming stripped 3 bases from V and 0 bases from J, with 11 bases between. CDR3 length equals 16 residues. Germline-derived CDR1 and CDR2 are WNHNN and SYGVQD (reference sequence). In nucleotides, the CDR3 is TGCGCCAGCAGTGATGGTCGAAGCGCGAACACCGGGGAGCTGTTTTTT. Translating gives CASSDGRSANTGELFF.

The V gene is TRBV7-2, the J gene TRBJ1-6; D is unclear. V shed 4 bases and J shed 6 bases, with 16 bases lying between them. CDR3 length equals 16 residues. From germline, CDR1 is SGHTA and CDR2 FQGNSA. As DNA, the CDR3 is TGTGCCAGCAGCTCCGGTCCGAGGCAGATTAATTCACCCCTCCACTTT. This encodes CASSSGPRQINSPLHF.

The gene calls are TRBV7-9 and TRBJ1-2; 7 bases match TRBD1. With V trimmed by 5 bases and J by 6 bases, 24 bases remained unmatched. Germline V lookup: CDR1 SEHNR, CDR2 FQNEAQ (reference sequence). The CDR3 consists of 19 residues. CDR3 loop: CASSNPWVGGRLGVDGYTF. The DNA for the CDR3 is TGTGCCAGCAGCAACCCCTGGGTAGGGGGCAGGTTGGGTGTGGATGGCTACACCTTC.

This chain uses TRBV2 with TRBJ2-5, with D maybe TRBD1 (6 bases). This CDR3 has 13 residues. Trimming left V 4 bases short and J 3 bases short, with 9 bases between. Germline-derived CDR1 and CDR2 are SNHLY and FYNNEI. The CDR3, as DNA: TGTGCCAGCAGTGGGACAGTTAAAGAGACCCAGTACTTC. Residues: CASSGTVKETQYF.

This chain uses TRBV18 with TRBJ2-3, with 7 nucleotides matching TRBD1. Germline-derived CDR1 and CDR2 are KGHSH and LQKENI. This CDR3 has 18 amino acids. V lost 4 bases to trimming and J lost 3 bases; unmatched junction nucleotides: 16. The CDR3 coding sequence is TGTGCCAGCTCACAAAGGTCTGCCGGGACAGAGCAGACAGATACGCAGTATTTT. It encodes CASSQRSAGTEQTDTQYF.

The rearrangement uses TRBV19 and TRBJ1-6, with D perhaps matching TRBD1 (5 bases). The CDR3 is made up of 16 amino acids. V was clipped by 6 bases and J by 6 bases, with 18 bases between them. Germline assignment: CDR1 LNHDA and CDR2 SQIVND (reference sequence). Written as DNA, the CDR3 is TGTGCCAGTAGCGGAGGGGCGAGGGGTGGTAATTCACCCCTCCACTTT. Amino acid sequence: CASSGGARGGNSPLHF.

The chain carries TRBV27 and TRBJ2-7; a possible D gene is TRBD1 (6 bases). There are 13 residues in the CDR3. Per germline, CDR1 MNHEY and CDR2 SMNVEV (reference sequence). V was trimmed by 2 bases and J by 7 bases, leaving 12 bases between them. CDR3 in DNA: TGTGCCAGCAGTTTACTGGGGGCTACAGAGCAGTACTTC. This encodes CASSLLGATEQYF.

The V and J genes are TRBV27 and TRBJ2-2; D is perhaps TRBD2 (6 bases). Trimming took off 8 bases at V and 2 bases at J, with 9 bases between the two ends. The CDR3 sequence is 13 residues long. Germline V gives CDR1 MNHEY, CDR2 SMNVEV (reference sequence). The chain's CDR3 is CASWDLNTGELFF. CDR3 in DNA: TGTGCCAGCTGGGACTTAAACACCGGGGAGCTGTTTTTT.

The DNA for the CDR3 is TGCGCCAGCAGCCAAGACAGGGGGCGAAGGCCCAATGAGCAGTTCTTC. Its translation is CASSQDRGRRPNEQFF. V is TRBV4-1 and J is TRBJ2-1, with 8 positions matching TRBD1. The CDR3 is 16 amino acids. In germline, CDR1 is MGHRA, CDR2 YSYEKL. The trim removed 0 bases at V and 6 bases at J, leaving 7 bases unmatched.